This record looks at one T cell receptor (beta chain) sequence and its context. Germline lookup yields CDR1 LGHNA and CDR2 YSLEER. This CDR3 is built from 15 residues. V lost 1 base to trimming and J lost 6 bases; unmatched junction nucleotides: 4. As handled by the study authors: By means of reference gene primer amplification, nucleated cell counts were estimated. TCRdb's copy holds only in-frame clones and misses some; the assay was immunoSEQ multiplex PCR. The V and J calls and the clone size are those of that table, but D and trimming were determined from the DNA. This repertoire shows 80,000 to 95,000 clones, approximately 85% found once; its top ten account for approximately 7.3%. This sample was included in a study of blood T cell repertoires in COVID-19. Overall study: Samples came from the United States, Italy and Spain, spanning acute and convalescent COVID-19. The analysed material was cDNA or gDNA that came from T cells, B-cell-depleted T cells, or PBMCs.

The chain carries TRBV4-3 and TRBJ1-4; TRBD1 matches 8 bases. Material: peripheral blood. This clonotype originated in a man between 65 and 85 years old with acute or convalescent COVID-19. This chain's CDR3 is CASSQGGTGDEKLFF. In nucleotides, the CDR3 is TGCGCCAGCAGCCAAGGTGGGACAGGAGATGAAAAACTGTTTTTT.